The T cell receptor beta chain described here comes from a study of shared clonotypes between healthy human individuals (dated by TCRdb to about 2020). With regard to the full study: The cohort comprised a couple of women and a few men aged 18 to 49 years. The study deeply sequenced blood TCR repertoires of about five healthy adults to estimate repertoire size and the extent of clonotype sharing between individuals. Between about 0.94 and 8.9 billion PBMCs per donor were obtained by leukapheresis. For each donor, CD4 naive and CD4 memory were each run on three plates, CD8 naive on two plates, and CD8 memory on one plate. Different laboratories and diverse techniques were used to prepare libraries and sequence TCR repertoires, to increase sequencing depth and limit assay-specific biases. Paper-wide results and their limitations: Estimated clonotype richness was generally larger for naive than for memory subsets. Sampling was limited to blood, and TCR repertoires in tissue likely differ from TCR repertoires in blood. The small number of donors limited the genetic and exposure-history diversity represented. Compared with non-shared clonotypes, clonotypes shared by all four sorted-subset donors had higher generation probabilities. Incomplete sequencing was indicated by rarefaction of sorted-subset datasets, despite the large sequencing depth. Based on pairwise subsampling, the degree of clonotype sharing among donors was expected to be affected by sequencing depth. When a few donors were compared, the shared fraction of clonotypes was around 5% for naive CD4, roughly 3.3% for naive CD8, more than 2% for memory CD4, and less than 0.45% for memory CD8.

Its CDR3 holds 11 amino acids, cysteine through phenylalanine. Only CDR3 DNA is held: 33 bases, read in frame from base 1. CDR1 and CDR2, per the germline V gene (reference sequence), are SGHNT and YYREEE. V is shortened by 0 bases, J by 6 bases, and the region joining them spans 2 bases. This clone appeared many times. Its antigen remains undetermined. One base away there is no much larger clone; base qualities are not given. This same CDR3 is encoded by further DNA sequences in the sample. TCR CDR3 regions were amplified from genomic DNA by multiplex PCR using the deep immunoSEQ assay. Extracted genomic DNA from each cell subset was distributed evenly across all wells of several immunoSEQ 96-well plates, and each plate was treated as a replicate. For sorted subsets, each replicate PCR was loaded with 200 ng genomic DNA, equivalent to 30,000 or so T cell genomes. Purified libraries were quantified with a Qubit 3.0 fluorometer, sized on a Bioanalyzer 2100, and re-quantified with the KAPA Library Quantification kit. A separate single-read 150-cycle Illumina NextSeq 550 flow cell was used to sequence each immunoSEQ 96-well plate. The original methods were these. The immunoSEQ output contained only junctional sequences without quality scores, so filtering could not match that applied to full-length reads. Sequences were annotated with PyIR, a Python wrapper for IgBLAST v1.9, using IMGT germline references to assign V/J genes and CDR3. Reads were removed for weak V/J assignments (E-value above 1e-6), missing CDR3, stop codons, out-of-frame junctions, or ambiguous translated residues. A V3J clonotype was defined by an identical inferred V gene, J gene, and CDR3 amino acid sequence. Percentage overlap between repertoires was calculated by dividing the number of shared unique clonotypes by the size of the smaller repertoire. Three approaches were used to assess repertoire richness: RTK rarefaction, the Chao1 estimator, and Recon v2.1 estimates of unobserved clonotypes. For all TCRbeta clonotypes obtained by the gDNA method from a few donors, generation probabilities were computed with OLGA. In TCRdb, the immuneACCESS table is reduced to in-frame sequences with V and J assigned. These tables do not hold every clone; where another copy was compared, an unresolved V gene accounts for under half, and the others remain unexplained. The DNA gave D and trimming, while V, J and clone size come from that table. The sample table records 1,100,000 or so clones; approximately 80% of these occur just once. The ten largest clones capture about 0.52% of the sample.

The donors were healthy, HIV-negative adults with no recently reported acute infections or vaccinations. Every donor was a Caucasian adult residing in Nashville, Tennessee, USA. Magnetic negative selection was used to enrich CD4+ T cells, after which naive cells were positively selected on CD45RA and the negative fraction became the memory subset. Blood was collected by leukapheresis, and PBMCs were isolated by Ficoll-Histopaque density gradient centrifugation and then cryopreserved in liquid nitrogen vapor phase. Purity and quantity of every magnetically sorted T cell population were checked by analytical flow cytometry. Genomic DNA was isolated from each sorted fraction and quantified by UV absorbance on a Nanodrop 2000c.

The sequence derives from a man in his late teens or twenties in good health. Some clones in this sample may be carry-over from other donors' samples. The chain is assembled from TRBV5-4 and TRBJ2-3; too little of a D gene remains to name it. Specimen: memory CD4+ T cells from PBMCs. The cell subset or site label corresponds to: CD45RA-negative fraction. The DNA reads as follows: TGTGCCAGCAGCTTGGGTGATACGCAGTATTTT. This translates into CASSLGDTQYF.